This T cell receptor beta chain came from a study of Tregs in tolerant kidney transplant recipients. Study-level findings and limits: Changing PCR primers prevented nucleotide comparison between some patients' samples. Donor-specific Treg expansion exceeded global Treg expansion in tolerant patients, suggesting antigen drive. Tregs expanded with activated donor B cells seemed most donor-specific.

The data were produced by immunoSEQ multiplex PCR, yet TCRdb's version contains in-frame clones alone and is incomplete. The sample carries roughly 54,000 clones, 89% recorded once. About this clone itself: Its antigen is not identified.

The CDR3 length is 14 residues. The V and J ends lost 4 bases and 3 bases, in that order; junction bases with no gene match: 6. The V gene's germline CDR1 is SGHRS and CDR2 YFSETQ. Mixed chimerism was transient after nonmyeloablative marrow transplants from related graft donors. Thawed PBMCs were FACS-sorted into unstimulated CD4+CD25+CD127- regulatory T cells, CD4+CD25- non-regulatory cells, CD4 and CD8 cells. This receptor was taken from a human patient who received a combined kidney and bone marrow transplant. Some T cells may be provided by the graft donor. The chain recombines TRBV5-1 with TRBJ2-7; TRBD1 matches at 8 bases. This material consisted of CD8+ T cells from blood (PBMCs), taken 12 months after the transplant. CDR3 sequence (DNA): TGCGCCAGCAGCGGACAGGGCTCGAACTACGAGCAGTACTTC. Protein product: CASSGQGSNYEQYF.